This TCR beta chain was captured by sequencing in a study of blood T cell repertoires in COVID-19. Study at large: Samples came from the United States, Italy and Spain, spanning acute and convalescent COVID-19. T cells, B-cell-depleted T cells, or PBMCs supplied cDNA or gDNA.

Study processing details: Amplification with reference gene primers provided the estimates of nucleated cell counts. The method was immunoSEQ multiplex PCR; TCRdb's version includes in-frame clones alone and lacks a portion of them. Clonal size and the V and J genes are those of that table, whereas D and trimming came from the DNA. This table has about 290,000 clones, about 85% appearing once. CDR1 and CDR2 from the germline V gene are LGHDT and YNNKEL (reference sequence). The CDR3 is made up of 18 amino acids. The J segment lost 7 bases and the V segment lost 0 bases, leaving 11 bases of the junction unmatched.

The chain couples TRBV3-1 (or the pseudogene TRBV3-2) to TRBJ1-6; TRBD1 aligns across 8 bases. This TCR was sampled from a woman in her 50s with active or convalescent COVID-19. Sequenced: peripheral blood. CDR3 DNA sequence: TGTGCCAGCAGCCAAGATACCTGGACAGGGTTTCGCAATTCACCCCTCCACTTT. Translated: CASSQDTWTGFRNSPLHF.